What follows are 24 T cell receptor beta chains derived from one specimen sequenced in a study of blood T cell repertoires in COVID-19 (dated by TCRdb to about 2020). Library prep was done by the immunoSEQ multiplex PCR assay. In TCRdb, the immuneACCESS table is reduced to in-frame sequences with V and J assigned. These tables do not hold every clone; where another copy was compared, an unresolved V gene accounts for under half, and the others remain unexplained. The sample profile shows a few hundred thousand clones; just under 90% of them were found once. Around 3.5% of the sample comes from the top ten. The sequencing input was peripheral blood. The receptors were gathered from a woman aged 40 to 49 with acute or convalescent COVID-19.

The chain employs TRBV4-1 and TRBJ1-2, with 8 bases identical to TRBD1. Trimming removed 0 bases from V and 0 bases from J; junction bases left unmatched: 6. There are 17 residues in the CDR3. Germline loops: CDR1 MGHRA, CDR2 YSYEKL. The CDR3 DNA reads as TGCGCCAGCAGCCAAGACGACTCAGGGGGCGCTAACTATGGCTACACCTTC. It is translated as CASSQDDSGGANYGYTF.

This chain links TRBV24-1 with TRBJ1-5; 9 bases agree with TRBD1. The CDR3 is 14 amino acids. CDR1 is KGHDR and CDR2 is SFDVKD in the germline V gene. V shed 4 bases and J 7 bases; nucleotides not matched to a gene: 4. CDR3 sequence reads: CATSEGGQGQPQHF. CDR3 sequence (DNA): TGTGCCACCAGTGAGGGGGGACAGGGACAGCCCCAGCATTTT.

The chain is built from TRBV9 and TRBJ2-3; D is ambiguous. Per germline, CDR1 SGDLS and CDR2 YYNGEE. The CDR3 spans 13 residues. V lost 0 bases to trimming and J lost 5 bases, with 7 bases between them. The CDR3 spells CASSVGQEDTQYF. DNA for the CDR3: TGTGCCAGCAGCGTAGGGCAGGAAGATACGCAGTATTTT.

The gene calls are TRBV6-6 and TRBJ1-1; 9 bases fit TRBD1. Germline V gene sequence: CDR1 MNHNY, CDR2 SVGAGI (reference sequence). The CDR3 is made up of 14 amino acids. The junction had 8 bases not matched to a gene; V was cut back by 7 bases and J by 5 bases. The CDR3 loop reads CASNKQGAWTEAFF. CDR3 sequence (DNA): TGTGCCAGCAACAAACAGGGGGCCTGGACTGAAGCTTTCTTT.

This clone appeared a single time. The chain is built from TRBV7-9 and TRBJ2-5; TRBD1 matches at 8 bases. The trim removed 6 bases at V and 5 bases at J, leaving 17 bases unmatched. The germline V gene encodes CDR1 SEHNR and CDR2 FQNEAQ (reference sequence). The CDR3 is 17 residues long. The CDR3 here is CASSMGAGGANRETQYF. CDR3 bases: TGTGCCAGCAGTATGGGGGCAGGGGGCGCGAATCGGGAGACCCAGTACTTC.

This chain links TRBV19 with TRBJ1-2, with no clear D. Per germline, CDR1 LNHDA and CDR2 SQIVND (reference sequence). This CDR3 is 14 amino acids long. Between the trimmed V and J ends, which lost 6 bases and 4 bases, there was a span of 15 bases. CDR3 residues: CASRQTIILYGYTF. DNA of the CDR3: TGTGCCAGTAGACAGACTATCATTCTCTATGGCTACACCTTC.

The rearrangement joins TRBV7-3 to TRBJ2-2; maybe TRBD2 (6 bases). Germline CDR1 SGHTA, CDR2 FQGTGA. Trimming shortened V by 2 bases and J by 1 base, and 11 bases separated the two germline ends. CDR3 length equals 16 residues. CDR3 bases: TGTGCCAGCAGCTTAGGAGGAGGGCTGAACACCGGGGAGCTGTTTTTT. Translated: CASSLGGGLNTGELFF. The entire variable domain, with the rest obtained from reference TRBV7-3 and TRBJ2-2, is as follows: GAGVSQTPSNKVTEKGKYVELRCDPISGHTALYWYRQSLGQGPEFLIYFQGTGAADDSGLPNDRFFAVRPEGSVSTLKIQRTERGDSAVYLCASSLGGGLNTGELFFGEGSRLTVL.

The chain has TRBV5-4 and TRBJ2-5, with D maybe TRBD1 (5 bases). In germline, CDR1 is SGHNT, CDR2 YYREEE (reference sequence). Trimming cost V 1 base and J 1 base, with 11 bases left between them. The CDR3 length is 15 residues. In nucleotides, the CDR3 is TGTGCCAGCAGCTTGCTGGGCACAGGCCAAGAGACCCAGTACTTC. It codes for CASSLLGTGQETQYF.

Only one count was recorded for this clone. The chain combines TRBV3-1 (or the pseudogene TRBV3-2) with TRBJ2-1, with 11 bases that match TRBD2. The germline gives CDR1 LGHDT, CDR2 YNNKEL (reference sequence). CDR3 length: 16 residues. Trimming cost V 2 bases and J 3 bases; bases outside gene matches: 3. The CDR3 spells CASSQLSGGVYNEQFF. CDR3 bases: TGTGCCAGCAGCCAACTTAGCGGGGGGGTCTACAATGAGCAGTTCTTC.

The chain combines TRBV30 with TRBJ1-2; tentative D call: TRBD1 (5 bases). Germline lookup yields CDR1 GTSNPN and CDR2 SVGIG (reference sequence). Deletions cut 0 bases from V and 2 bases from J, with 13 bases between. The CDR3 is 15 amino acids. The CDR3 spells CAWSVRVDNNYGYTF. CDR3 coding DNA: TGTGCCTGGAGTGTACGAGTGGACAACAACTATGGCTACACCTTC.

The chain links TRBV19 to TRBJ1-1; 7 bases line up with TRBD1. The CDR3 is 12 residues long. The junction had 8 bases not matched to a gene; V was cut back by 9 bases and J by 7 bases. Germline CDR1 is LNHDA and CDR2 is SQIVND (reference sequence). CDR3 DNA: TGTGCCAGCACCCGACAGGGCATTGAAGCTTTCTTT. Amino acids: CASTRQGIEAFF.

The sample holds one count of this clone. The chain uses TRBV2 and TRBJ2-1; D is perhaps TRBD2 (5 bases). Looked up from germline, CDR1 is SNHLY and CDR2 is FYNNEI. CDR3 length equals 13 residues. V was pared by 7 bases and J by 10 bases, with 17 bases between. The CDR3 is CASIIEGPGEQFF. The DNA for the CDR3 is TGTGCCAGCATCATCGAGGGTCCCGGCGAGCAGTTCTTC.

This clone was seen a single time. The CDR3 region is CASRPEGRISSPLHF. In nucleotides, the CDR3 is TGTGCCAGCAGGCCAGAGGGGAGGATTAGTTCACCCCTCCACTTT. The chain carries TRBV6-5 and TRBJ1-6, with D tentatively TRBD1 (5 bases). The V and J ends lost 6 bases and 9 bases respectively, with 18 bases between them. CDR3 size: 15 residues. Germline values: CDR1 MNHEY, CDR2 SVGAGI.

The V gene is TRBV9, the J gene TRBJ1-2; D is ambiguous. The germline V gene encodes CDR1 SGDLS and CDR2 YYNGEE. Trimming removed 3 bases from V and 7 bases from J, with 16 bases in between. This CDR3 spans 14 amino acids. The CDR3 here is CASSERSHHGGYTF. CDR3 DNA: TGTGCCAGCAGCGAGCGTTCACATCATGGTGGCTACACCTTC.

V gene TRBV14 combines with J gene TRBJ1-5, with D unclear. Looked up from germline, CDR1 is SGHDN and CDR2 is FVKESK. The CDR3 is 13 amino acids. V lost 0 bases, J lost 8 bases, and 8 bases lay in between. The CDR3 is CASSQDLGEPQHF. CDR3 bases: TGTGCCAGCAGCCAAGATCTCGGGGAGCCCCAGCATTTT.

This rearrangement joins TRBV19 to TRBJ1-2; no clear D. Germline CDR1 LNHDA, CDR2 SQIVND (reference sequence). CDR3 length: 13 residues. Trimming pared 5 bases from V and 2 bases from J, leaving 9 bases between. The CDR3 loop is CASSPYENYGYTF. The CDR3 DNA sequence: TGTGCCAGTAGTCCCTACGAGAACTATGGCTACACCTTC. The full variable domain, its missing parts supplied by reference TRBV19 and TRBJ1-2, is DGGITQSPKYLFRKEGQNVTLSCEQNLNHDAMYWYRQDPGQGLRLIYYSQIVNDFQKGDIAEGYSVSREKKESFPLTVTSAQKNPTAFYLCASSPYENYGYTFGSGTRLTVV.

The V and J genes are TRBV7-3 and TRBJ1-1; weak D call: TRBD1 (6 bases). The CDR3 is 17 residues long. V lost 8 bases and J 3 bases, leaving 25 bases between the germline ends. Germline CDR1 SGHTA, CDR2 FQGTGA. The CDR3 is CASAPGEGVIWDTEAFF. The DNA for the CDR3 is TGTGCCAGCGCCCCAGGGGAGGGGGTTATATGGGACACTGAAGCTTTCTTT.

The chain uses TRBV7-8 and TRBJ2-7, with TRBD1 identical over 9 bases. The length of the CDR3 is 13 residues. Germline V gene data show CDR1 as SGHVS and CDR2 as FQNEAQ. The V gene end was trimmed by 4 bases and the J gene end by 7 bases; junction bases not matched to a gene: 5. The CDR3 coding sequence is TGTGCCAGCAGCTCCCGGGACAGGGAAGAGCAGTACGTC. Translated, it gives CASSSRDREEQYV.

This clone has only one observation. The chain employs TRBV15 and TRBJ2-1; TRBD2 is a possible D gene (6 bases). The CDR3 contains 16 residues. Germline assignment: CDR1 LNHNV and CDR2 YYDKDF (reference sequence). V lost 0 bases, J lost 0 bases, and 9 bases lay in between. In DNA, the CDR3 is TGTGCCACCAGCAGAGACGGGGGTAGCTCCTACAATGAGCAGTTCTTC. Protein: CATSRDGGSSYNEQFF.

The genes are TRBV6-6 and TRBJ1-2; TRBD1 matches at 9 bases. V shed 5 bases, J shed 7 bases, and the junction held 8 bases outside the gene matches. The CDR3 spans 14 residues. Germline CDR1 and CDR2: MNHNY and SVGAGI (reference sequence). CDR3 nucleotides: TGTGCCAGCAGTGGTCCCGGGACAGGGACTGGCTACACCTTC. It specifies CASSGPGTGTGYTF.

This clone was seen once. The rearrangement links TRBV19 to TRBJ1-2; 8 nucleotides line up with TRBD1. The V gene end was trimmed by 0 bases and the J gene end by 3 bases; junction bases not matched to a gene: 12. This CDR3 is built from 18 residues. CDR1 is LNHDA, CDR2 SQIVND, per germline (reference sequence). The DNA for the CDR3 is TGTGCCAGTAGTATAGATCCGGAGACAGGGGCATCTCACTATGGCTACACCTTC. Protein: CASSIDPETGASHYGYTF.

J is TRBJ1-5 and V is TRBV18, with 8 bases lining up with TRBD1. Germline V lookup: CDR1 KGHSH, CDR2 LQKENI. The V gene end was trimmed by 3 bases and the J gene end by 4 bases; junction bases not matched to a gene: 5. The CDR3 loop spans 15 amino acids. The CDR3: CASSPRDRPNQPQHF. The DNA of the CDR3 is TGTGCCAGCTCACCCCGGGACAGGCCTAATCAGCCCCAGCATTTT.

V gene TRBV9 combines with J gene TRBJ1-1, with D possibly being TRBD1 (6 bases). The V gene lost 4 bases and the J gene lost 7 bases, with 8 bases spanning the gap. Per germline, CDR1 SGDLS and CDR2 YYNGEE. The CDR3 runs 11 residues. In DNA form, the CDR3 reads TGTGCCAGCAGCAAGGGGGTTGAAGCTTTCTTT. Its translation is CASSKGVEAFF.

The CDR3 sequence: CASSQVGGGSNTEAFF. The CDR3 nucleotides are TGTGCCAGCAGCCAAGTTGGAGGAGGGTCGAACACTGAAGCTTTCTTT. The V gene is TRBV14, the J gene TRBJ1-1; D remains unclear. This CDR3 has 16 residues. Trimming cost V 1 base and J 1 base, with 13 bases left between them. Germline CDR1 SGHDN, CDR2 FVKESK.